This T cell receptor (beta chain) was recorded in a study of Tregs in tolerant kidney transplant recipients. Of note for this clone: Its specificity is unknown. The read terminates 3 residues before the CDR3 end, so the remaining end is supplied by the germline J gene.

Thawed PBMCs were FACS-sorted into unstimulated CD4+CD25+CD127- regulatory T cells, CD4+CD25- non-regulatory cells, CD4 and CD8 cells. From germline, CDR1 is SGHVS and CDR2 FNYEAQ. Trimming stripped 1 base from V and 2 bases from J, with 12 bases between. This CDR3 has 15 residues. Study-level points and caveats: Changing PCR primers prevented nucleotide comparison between some patients' samples.

The data were produced by immunoSEQ multiplex PCR, yet TCRdb's version contains in-frame clones alone and is incomplete. The sample's table shows 25,000 to 35,000 clones. Sample: CD8+ T cells from blood, taken before the transplant. The chain is built from TRBV7-6 and TRBJ2-7; D might be TRBD1 (6 bases). The clonotype was recovered from a human donor who received a combined kidney and bone marrow transplant. CDR3: CASSLEPGQTYEQYF. CDR3 bases read: TGTGCCAGCAGCTTAGAACCCGGACAGACCTACGAG.